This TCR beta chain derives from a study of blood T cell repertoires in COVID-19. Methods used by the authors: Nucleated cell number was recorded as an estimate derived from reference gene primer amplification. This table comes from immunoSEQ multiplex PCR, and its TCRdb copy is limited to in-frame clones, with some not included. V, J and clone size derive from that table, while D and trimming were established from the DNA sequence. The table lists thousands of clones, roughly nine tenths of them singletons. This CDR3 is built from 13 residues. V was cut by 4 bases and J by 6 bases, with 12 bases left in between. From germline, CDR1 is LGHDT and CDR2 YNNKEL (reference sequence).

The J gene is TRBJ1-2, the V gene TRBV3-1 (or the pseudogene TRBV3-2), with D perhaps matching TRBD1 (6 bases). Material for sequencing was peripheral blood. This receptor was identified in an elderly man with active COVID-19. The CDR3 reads CASSPRRGDGYTF. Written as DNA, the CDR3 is TGTGCCAGCAGCCCACGCAGGGGTGATGGCTACACCTTC.